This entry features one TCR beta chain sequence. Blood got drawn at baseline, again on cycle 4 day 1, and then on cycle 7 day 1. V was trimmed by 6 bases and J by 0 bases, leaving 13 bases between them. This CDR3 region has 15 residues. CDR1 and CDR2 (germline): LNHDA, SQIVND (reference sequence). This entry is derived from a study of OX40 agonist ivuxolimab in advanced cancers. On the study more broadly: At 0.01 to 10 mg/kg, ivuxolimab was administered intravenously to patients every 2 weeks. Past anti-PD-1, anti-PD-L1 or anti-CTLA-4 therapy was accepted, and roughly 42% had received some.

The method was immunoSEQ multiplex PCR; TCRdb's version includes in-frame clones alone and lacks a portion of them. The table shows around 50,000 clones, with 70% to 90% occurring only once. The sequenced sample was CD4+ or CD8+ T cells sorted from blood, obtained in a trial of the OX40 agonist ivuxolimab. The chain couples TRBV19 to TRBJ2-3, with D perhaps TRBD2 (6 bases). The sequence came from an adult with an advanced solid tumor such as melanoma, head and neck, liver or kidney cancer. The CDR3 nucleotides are TGTGCCAGTAGCACAGGAGGGGTTAGCACAGATACGCAGTATTTT. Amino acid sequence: CASSTGGVSTDTQYF.